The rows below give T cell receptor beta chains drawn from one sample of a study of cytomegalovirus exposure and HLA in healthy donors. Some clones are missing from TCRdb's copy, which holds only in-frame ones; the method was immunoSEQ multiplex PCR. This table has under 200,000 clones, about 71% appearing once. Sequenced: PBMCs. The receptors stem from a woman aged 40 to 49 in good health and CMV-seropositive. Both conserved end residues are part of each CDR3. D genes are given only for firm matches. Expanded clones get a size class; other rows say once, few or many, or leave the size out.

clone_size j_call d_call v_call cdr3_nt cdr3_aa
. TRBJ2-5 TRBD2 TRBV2 TGTGCCAGCAGCCCCGGGCGCGGGGGGGCCCAGACCCAGTACTTC CASSPGRGGAQTQYF
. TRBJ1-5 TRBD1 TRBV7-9 TGTGCCAGCAGCCCCGGCATAGGGACAGGTCGACAGCCCCAGCATTTT CASSPGIGTGRQPQHF
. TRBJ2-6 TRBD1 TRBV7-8 TGTGCCAGCAGCCTGGGACAGGGGCGCTCTGGGGCCAACGTCCTGACTTTC CASSLGQGRSGANVLTF
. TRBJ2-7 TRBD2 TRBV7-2 TGTGCCAGCAGCTTGGAAGCGGGAGCAACATACGAGCAGTACTTC CASSLEAGATYEQYF
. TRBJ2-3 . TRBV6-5 TGTGCCAGCAGTTACGCCGGGACATATACCACAGATACGCAGTATTTT CASSYAGTYTTDTQYF
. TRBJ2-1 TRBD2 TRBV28 TGTGCCAGCAGTCAAACTAGCGGGTACTACAATGAGCAGTTCTTC CASSQTSGYYNEQFF
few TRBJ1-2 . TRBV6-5 TGTGCCAGCAGTTATAGGGAGACTAACTATGGCTACACCTTC CASSYRETNYGYTF
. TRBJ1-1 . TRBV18 TGTGCCAGCTCAAACGCCGGGGGGCACGGGGGCACTGAAGCTTTCTTT CASSNAGGHGGTEAFF
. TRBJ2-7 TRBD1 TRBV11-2 TGTGCCAGCAGCTTAACGACTTCTTGGGACAGCTCCTACGAGCAGTACTTC CASSLTTSWDSSYEQYF
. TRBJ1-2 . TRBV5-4 TGTGCCAGCAGCTCCAGGGAGGATGGCTACACCTTC CASSSREDGYTF
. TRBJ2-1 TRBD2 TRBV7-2 TGTGCCAGCAGCCCGACTAGCGTCTACAATGAGCAGTTCTTC CASSPTSVYNEQFF